This is a list of T cell receptor beta chains from one sample in a study of blood T cell repertoires in COVID-19. Some clones are missing from TCRdb's copy, which holds only in-frame ones; the method was immunoSEQ multiplex PCR. The sample shows about 29,000 clones, roughly 90% of them seen only once. The sequencing sample was made of peripheral blood. Receptor source: a human donor in a cohort sampled during active COVID-19. The CDR3 runs from the conserved cysteine through the conserved F or W. Fields, in order: V gene, J gene, clone size, D gene, CDR3 protein, CDR3 DNA. The D gene is left open where the match is weak. Rows give clone size only sometimes, using once, few, many, or a class for an expanded clone.

V gene: TRBV29-1
J gene: TRBJ2-7
clone size: NA
D gene: NA
CDR3 protein: CSVGDQGYEQYF
CDR3 DNA: TGCAGCGTTGGGGACCAGGGGTACGAGCAGTACTTC

V gene: TRBV15
J gene: TRBJ2-7
clone size: few
D gene: TRBD2
CDR3 protein: CATSRVGGGEQYF
CDR3 DNA: TGTGCCACCAGCAGAGTGGGGGGGGGAGAGCAGTACTTC

V gene: TRBV4-1
J gene: TRBJ1-6
clone size: NA
D gene: TRBD1
CDR3 protein: CASSRPGTENSPLHF
CDR3 DNA: TGCGCCAGCAGCCGTCCCGGGACAGAGAATTCACCCCTCCACTTT

V gene: TRBV14
J gene: TRBJ2-2
clone size: NA
D gene: NA
CDR3 protein: CASSPPNTGELFF
CDR3 DNA: TGTGCCAGCAGCCCTCCGAACACCGGGGAGCTGTTTTTT

V gene: TRBV7-2
J gene: TRBJ2-1
clone size: once
D gene: TRBD2
CDR3 protein: CASSLVFGGGNEQFF
CDR3 DNA: TGTGCCAGCAGCTTAGTTTTTGGCGGGGGCAATGAGCAGTTCTTC

V gene: TRBV9
J gene: TRBJ1-1
clone size: NA
D gene: NA
CDR3 protein: CASSVEWQGGTMNTEAFF
CDR3 DNA: TGTGCCAGCAGCGTAGAATGGCAGGGCGGTACTATGAACACTGAAGCTTTCTTT

V gene: TRBV3-1/TRBV3-2
J gene: TRBJ2-3
clone size: NA
D gene: NA
CDR3 protein: CASSLRSTDTQYF
CDR3 DNA: TGTGCCAGCAGCCTGAGGAGCACAGATACGCAGTATTTT

V gene: TRBV30
J gene: TRBJ2-4
clone size: NA
D gene: NA
CDR3 protein: CAWSVGGDGAKNIQYF
CDR3 DNA: TGTGCCTGGAGTGTAGGAGGGGATGGAGCCAAAAACATTCAGTACTTC

V gene: TRBV3-1/TRBV3-2
J gene: TRBJ2-3
clone size: NA
D gene: TRBD2
CDR3 protein: CASSPTSGGAFVQYF
CDR3 DNA: TGTGCCAGCAGCCCCACTAGCGGGGGGGCCTTCGTGCAGTATTTT

V gene: TRBV14
J gene: TRBJ2-5
clone size: NA
D gene: NA
CDR3 protein: CASSFRRDQETQYF
CDR3 DNA: TGTGCCAGCAGCTTCCGGAGGGACCAAGAGACCCAGTACTTC

V gene: TRBV5-8
J gene: TRBJ2-4
clone size: NA
D gene: NA
CDR3 protein: CASSLEGGRGNIQYF
CDR3 DNA: TGTGCCAGCAGCTTGGAGGGGGGGCGCGGGAACATTCAGTACTTC

V gene: TRBV5-1
J gene: TRBJ1-6
clone size: NA
D gene: TRBD1
CDR3 protein: CASSLAGTGGKSPLHF
CDR3 DNA: TGCGCCAGCAGCTTGGCCGGGACAGGGGGAAAGTCACCCCTCCACTTT

V gene: TRBV19
J gene: TRBJ2-5
clone size: NA
D gene: TRBD1
CDR3 protein: CASSMDRGLETQYF
CDR3 DNA: TGTGCCAGTAGTATGGACAGGGGATTGGAGACCCAGTACTTC

V gene: TRBV2
J gene: TRBJ1-1
clone size: NA
D gene: NA
CDR3 protein: CASSGTIRARGTEAFF
CDR3 DNA: TGTGCCAGCAGTGGTACCATCCGGGCCAGGGGCACTGAAGCTTTCTTT

V gene: TRBV23-1
J gene: TRBJ1-1
clone size: NA
D gene: NA
CDR3 protein: CASSQSRGLNTEAFF
CDR3 DNA: TGCGCCAGCAGTCAATCGAGAGGGCTGAACACTGAAGCTTTCTTT

V gene: TRBV5-1
J gene: TRBJ2-5
clone size: NA
D gene: NA
CDR3 protein: CASSDDTNQETQYF
CDR3 DNA: TGCGCCAGCAGCGATGACACAAACCAAGAGACCCAGTACTTC

V gene: TRBV21-1
J gene: TRBJ1-2
clone size: NA
D gene: NA
CDR3 protein: CASSRTGGRSGYGYTF
CDR3 DNA: TGTGCCAGCAGCAGGACAGGGGGCCGGTCCGGCTATGGCTACACCTTC

V gene: TRBV6-5
J gene: TRBJ1-5
clone size: NA
D gene: NA
CDR3 protein: CASSPPPGQPQHF
CDR3 DNA: TGTGCCAGCAGTCCGCCTCCGGGTCAGCCCCAGCATTTT

V gene: TRBV2
J gene: TRBJ2-5
clone size: NA
D gene: NA
CDR3 protein: CASSTGYETQYF
CDR3 DNA: TGTGCCAGCAGTACAGGGTACGAGACCCAGTACTTC

V gene: TRBV6-6
J gene: TRBJ1-5
clone size: NA
D gene: NA
CDR3 protein: CASSYYSTGNQPQHF
CDR3 DNA: TGTGCCAGCAGTTACTATTCTACAGGGAATCAGCCCCAGCATTTT

V gene: TRBV5-1
J gene: TRBJ2-4
clone size: NA
D gene: NA
CDR3 protein: CASSLDGGAGRIQYF
CDR3 DNA: TGCGCCAGCAGCTTGGACGGGGGAGCCGGTCGCATTCAGTACTTC

V gene: TRBV6-1
J gene: TRBJ1-5
clone size: NA
D gene: TRBD1
CDR3 protein: CASSDSGPGQYNQPQHF
CDR3 DNA: TGTGCCAGCAGTGATTCGGGTCCGGGACAGTACAATCAGCCCCAGCATTTT

V gene: TRBV2
J gene: TRBJ2-2
clone size: NA
D gene: NA
CDR3 protein: CASRPRGYTGELFF
CDR3 DNA: TGTGCCAGCAGGCCAAGGGGATACACCGGGGAGCTGTTTTTT

V gene: TRBV5-1
J gene: TRBJ2-1
clone size: NA
D gene: NA
CDR3 protein: CASSLNTGRDEQFF
CDR3 DNA: TGCGCCAGCAGCTTGAATACAGGGAGGGATGAGCAGTTCTTC

V gene: TRBV4-1
J gene: TRBJ2-2
clone size: once
D gene: TRBD2
CDR3 protein: CASSQGRGGPAGELFF
CDR3 DNA: TGCGCCAGCAGCCAAGGGCGGGGGGGGCCAGCCGGGGAGCTGTTTTTT

V gene: TRBV5-6
J gene: TRBJ2-7
clone size: NA
D gene: TRBD2
CDR3 protein: CASSLRAGRISYEQYF
CDR3 DNA: TGTGCCAGCAGCTTGAGAGCGGGACGCATCTCCTACGAGCAGTACTTC

V gene: TRBV3-1/TRBV3-2
J gene: TRBJ2-3
clone size: few
D gene: TRBD2
CDR3 protein: CASSLGLAGDTQYF
CDR3 DNA: TGTGCCAGCAGCCTCGGACTAGCGGGAGATACGCAGTATTTT

V gene: TRBV7-8
J gene: TRBJ2-5
clone size: NA
D gene: TRBD1
CDR3 protein: CASSFYRGRRETQYF
CDR3 DNA: TGTGCCAGCAGCTTCTACAGGGGGCGCCGGGAGACCCAGTACTTC

V gene: TRBV27
J gene: TRBJ1-6
clone size: NA
D gene: TRBD1
CDR3 protein: CASSLGGTVDSPLHF
CDR3 DNA: TGTGCCAGCAGTTTAGGGGGGACAGTAGATTCACCCCTCCACTTT

V gene: TRBV5-6
J gene: TRBJ1-1
clone size: NA
D gene: NA
CDR3 protein: CASSLAWGSVAFF
CDR3 DNA: TGTGCCAGCAGCTTGGCGTGGGGCTCGGTAGCTTTCTTT

V gene: TRBV27
J gene: TRBJ1-6
clone size: NA
D gene: TRBD1
CDR3 protein: CASSTPGQGKTPLHF
CDR3 DNA: TGTGCCAGCAGTACGCCGGGACAGGGGAAGACACCCCTCCACTTT

V gene: TRBV15
J gene: TRBJ2-2
clone size: NA
D gene: TRBD2
CDR3 protein: CATSRDLAGAGGELFF
CDR3 DNA: TGTGCCACCAGCAGAGATCTAGCGGGGGCGGGCGGGGAGCTGTTTTTT

V gene: TRBV7-2
J gene: TRBJ2-3
clone size: NA
D gene: TRBD1
CDR3 protein: CASSQSPKGAATDTQYF
CDR3 DNA: TGTGCCAGCAGCCAATCCCCCAAGGGGGCGGCAACAGATACGCAGTATTTT

V gene: TRBV5-6
J gene: TRBJ2-1
clone size: NA
D gene: TRBD2
CDR3 protein: CASIKRGGKEGEQFF
CDR3 DNA: TGTGCCAGCATTAAGCGGGGGGGCAAGGAGGGTGAGCAGTTCTTC

V gene: TRBV5-4
J gene: TRBJ1-4
clone size: NA
D gene: NA
CDR3 protein: CASSLQGRPEKLFF
CDR3 DNA: TGTGCCAGCAGCTTACAGGGAAGGCCTGAAAAACTGTTTTTT

V gene: TRBV5-1
J gene: TRBJ2-5
clone size: NA
D gene: TRBD1
CDR3 protein: CASSSATGGIETQYF
CDR3 DNA: TGCGCCAGCAGCTCTGCGACAGGGGGGATAGAGACCCAGTACTTC

V gene: TRBV24-1
J gene: TRBJ2-2
clone size: few
D gene: TRBD1
CDR3 protein: CATSPRDRDPGELFF
CDR3 DNA: TGTGCCACCAGTCCCCGGGACAGGGATCCCGGGGAGCTGTTTTTT

V gene: TRBV6-5
J gene: TRBJ2-7
clone size: NA
D gene: NA
CDR3 protein: CASSYNRDLREDF
CDR3 DNA: TGTGCCAGCAGTTACAACAGGGATCTACGAGAGGACTTC

V gene: TRBV7-2
J gene: TRBJ2-5
clone size: NA
D gene: TRBD2
CDR3 protein: CASSLAHSGGRETQYF
CDR3 DNA: TGTGCCAGCAGCTTAGCGCATAGCGGGGGTCGCGAGACCCAGTACTTC

V gene: TRBV12-3/TRBV12-4
J gene: TRBJ1-2
clone size: NA
D gene: NA
CDR3 protein: CASSPDRGGYTF
CDR3 DNA: TGTGCCAGCAGCCCAGACAGAGGAGGCTACACCTTC

V gene: TRBV7-3
J gene: TRBJ2-3
clone size: NA
D gene: TRBD2
CDR3 protein: CASSPNPASGGAWGTDTQYF
CDR3 DNA: TGTGCCAGCAGCCCGAACCCCGCTAGCGGGGGGGCCTGGGGCACAGATACGCAGTATTTT

V gene: TRBV5-1
J gene: TRBJ2-7
clone size: NA
D gene: TRBD1
CDR3 protein: CASSPGQSYEQYF
CDR3 DNA: TGCGCCAGCAGCCCGGGACAGTCCTACGAGCAGTACTTC